The clone carrying this T cell receptor (beta chain) has a handful of counts. This sample stems from a study of OX40 agonist ivuxolimab in advanced cancers. Only in-frame clones appear in the TCRdb table, and some are missing; sequencing was by immunoSEQ multiplex PCR. The sample lists some 19,000 clones; 83% were seen once. From germline, CDR1 is MGHRA and CDR2 YSYEKL. The CDR3 length is 16 residues. V was clipped by 4 bases and J by 4 bases; unmatched bases: 5. The TCR comes from an adult with an advanced solid tumor such as melanoma, head and neck, liver or kidney cancer. V gene TRBV4-1 combines with J gene TRBJ2-1; 12 nucleotides line up with TRBD1. This specimen consisted of CD4+ or CD8+ T cells sorted from blood, obtained in a trial of the OX40 agonist ivuxolimab. The CDR3 here is CASSLAGQGAYNEQFF. Written as DNA, the CDR3 is TGCGCCAGCAGCCTCGCGGGACAGGGGGCATACAATGAGCAGTTCTTC.